This T cell receptor (beta chain) was sequenced for a study of blood T cell repertoires in COVID-19 (TCRdb year 2020). As for the study more broadly: Collaborator samples came from the United States, Italy and Spain and covered acute and convalescent phases of COVID-19. Subjects who had been exposed to COVID-19, were actively infected with it, or had recovered from it provided the deeply sampled blood TCRbeta repertoires that made up the dataset. The prospective study material was composed of cDNA or gDNA derived from T cells, B-cell-depleted T cells, or PBMCs. Where available, HLA class I and class II types were obtained from metadata supplied by the sample provider rather than from assay-based typing. A freely available public database, intended as a resource for researchers studying the immune response to SARS-CoV-2, is where the repertoires were released. The sample metadata nearly always contained a de-identified subject ID, COVID-19 status, age in years and sex. The samples were drawn from the first 160 participants of the ongoing ImmuneRACE study and from more than 1,000 subjects provided by 6 global collaborators.

TCRbeta CDR3 regions were amplified from genomic DNA by means of the immunoSEQ Assay, a bias-controlled multiplex PCR. The original pipeline was this. Within the assay, amplification of reference gene primers was used to estimate how many nucleated cells each sample contained. To quantify the absolute abundance of each unique TCRbeta CDR3 rearrangement, sequence reads were collapsed and filtered. For each sample, productive Simpson clonality was calculated as the square root of Simpson's diversity index across productive rearrangements. Entries here come from immuneACCESS through TCRdb and include only in-frame sequences with V and J called. Some clones fail to appear in such tables; in the studies checked, an unresolved V gene covers under half of the shortfall, and the cause of the remainder is unknown. From that table come the V and J calls and clone size; the DNA was used to work out D and trimming. The sample data list fewer than 130,000 clones, and 87% of these were observed just once. More than 4.5% of the sample rests with the top ten.

The CDR3 numbers 15 residues from cysteine through phenylalanine. The CDR3 DNA has 45 bases and is translated from base 1. Looking up the germline V gene yields CDR1 MNHEY and CDR2 SVGAGI. V is reduced by 6 bases and J by 0 bases, leaving a spacing of 14 bases between them. A word on this clone: Its recognized antigen is unknown. The input lacks base qualities; no much larger clone sits a single base away.

Each collaborating institution followed its own protocols to collect whole blood in K2EDTA tubes. For TCRbeta analysis, collaborators shipped samples as frozen whole blood, isolated PBMCs, or DNA extracted from either of those sample types. The study at large found these results: The quantity of clinical and demographic metadata differed by source and by participant and was supplied without curation.

Rearrangement joined TRBV6-5 to TRBJ1-1; TRBD1 is possibly the D segment (6 matching bases). Sample: peripheral blood. The sequence came from a human donor in a cohort sampled during active COVID-19. The sequence in DNA is TGTGCCAGCAGAGCTTTACAGGGTCTGAACACTGAAGCTTTCTTT. The resulting protein is CASRALQGLNTEAFF.